A single sample gave rise to the 14 T cell receptor beta chains below, sequenced in a study of T cell repertoires in cytomegalovirus infection. TCRdb ran MiXCR on the reads and lists one entry per CDR3 protein. The sample lists 290,000 or so distinct CDR3 sequences, roughly 9.3% occurring once. Sequencing was performed on PBMCs. Receptors were obtained from a human donor in good health (CMV status not recorded). Some clones in this sample may be carry-over from other donors' samples.

This clonotype was observed at least ten times. V gene TRBV10-1 combines with J gene TRBJ1-1; tentatively, D is TRBD1 (5 bases). V was shortened by 3 bases and J by 0 bases, with 11 bases between the two germline ends. Germline V gene lookup returns CDR1 WNHNN and CDR2 SYGVQD (reference sequence). CDR3 length equals 15 residues. Here the CDR3 DNA reads TGCGCCAGCAGTGACGCTGCGACAGTGAACACTGAAGCTTTCTTT. It translates to CASSDAATVNTEAFF.

This clonotype occurred many times. V gene TRBV28 combines with J gene TRBJ2-7; D uncertain. CDR3 length: 11 amino acids. V lost 4 bases and J 3 bases, leaving 4 bases between the germline ends. CDR1 and CDR2 from the germline V gene are MDHEN and SYDVKM. CDR3 region: CASSSDYEQYV. DNA for the CDR3: TGTGCCAGCAGTTCCGACTACGAGCAGTACGTC.

This clonotype was observed a few times. V gene TRBV27 combines with J gene TRBJ1-1, with D possibly being TRBD1 (5 bases). The V gene's germline CDR1 is MNHEY and CDR2 SMNVEV (reference sequence). This CDR3 is 15 amino acids long. V gave up 8 bases and J gave up 1 base, with 17 bases separating them. CDR3 residues: CASRLLGGANTEAFF. The DNA for the CDR3 is TGTGCCAGCCGCCTCCTTGGAGGGGCGAACACTGAAGCTTTCTTT.

The CDR3 loop reads CASSFRGVDEKLFF. The CDR3 DNA sequence: TGTGCCAGCAGCTTCAGAGGGGTGGATGAAAAACTGTTTTTT. The chain joins TRBV7-9 to TRBJ1-4; a weak D match, TRBD1 (5 bases). Trimming stripped 3 bases from V and 6 bases from J, with 11 bases between. Germline CDR1 is SEHNR and CDR2 is FQNEAQ (reference sequence). CDR3 length: 14 residues.

This clonotype appeared a few times. CDR3 bases: TGTGCCAGCGGGACCAGGACAGGGTCTATCGAGCAGTACTTC. It encodes CASGTRTGSIEQYF. V gene TRBV27 combines with J gene TRBJ2-7; TRBD1 aligns across 8 bases. CDR3 length equals 14 residues. The V gene end was trimmed by 8 bases and the J gene end by 6 bases; junction bases not matched to a gene: 12. Germline CDR1 reads MNHEY; CDR2 reads SMNVEV (reference sequence).

This clonotype was found many times. This rearrangement joins TRBV7-9 to TRBJ2-1; D is undetermined. The germline V and J ends were trimmed by 4 bases and 1 base, with 17 bases remaining between them. Germline V lookup: CDR1 SEHNR, CDR2 FQNEAQ (reference sequence). The CDR3 is 17 residues long. Here the CDR3 DNA reads TGTGCCAGCAGCTCCCCGTTGAGGCAGACTTCCTACAATGAGCAGTTCTTC. Amino acid sequence: CASSSPLRQTSYNEQFF.

V gene TRBV20-1 combines with J gene TRBJ2-3, with 13 positions matching TRBD2. In germline, CDR1 is DFQATT, CDR2 SNEGSKA (reference sequence). This CDR3 region has 17 residues. Trimming removed 1 base from V and 0 bases from J; junction bases left unmatched: 4. CDR3 amino acids: CSARGTSGGSSTDTQYF. CDR3 in DNA: TGCAGTGCTAGAGGGACTAGCGGGGGAAGTAGCACAGATACGCAGTATTTT.

A single count supports this clonotype. This may arise from a read error, as a much more abundant clone is one base away. The V call is TRBV20-1, the J call TRBJ2-2; D uncertain. The CDR3 spans 14 residues. CDR1 and CDR2 from the germline V gene are DFQATT and SNEGSKA (reference sequence). Trimming took off 3 bases at V and 3 bases at J, with 11 bases between the two ends. The DNA of the CDR3 is TGCAGTGCTAGTGGTACCGTGGACACCGGGGAGCTGTTTTTT. It is translated as CSASGTVDTGELFF.

In this sample, this clonotype turned up many times. The rearrangement joins TRBV10-3 to TRBJ2-7, with D perhaps assigned TRBD1 or TRBD2 (5 bases each). Trimming removed 6 bases at V and 6 bases at J, with 15 bases between. The germline gives CDR1 ENHRY, CDR2 SYGVKD. This CDR3 spans 13 amino acids. This chain's CDR3 is CAISPFGTSEQYF. The CDR3 DNA sequence: TGTGCCATCAGCCCTTTTGGGACGTCCGAGCAGTACTTC.

This clonotype was recorded many times. The chain uses TRBV20-1 and TRBJ1-5, with D maybe TRBD1 (5 bases). The CDR3 runs to 16 residues. V lost 3 bases and J 4 bases, leaving 19 bases between the germline ends. Germline V gene lookup returns CDR1 DFQATT and CDR2 SNEGSKA (reference sequence). The CDR3 bases are TGCAGTGCTAGTCTCGTACGGGGCAGGTCGAATCAGCCCCAGCATTTT. Translated: CSASLVRGRSNQPQHF.

This clonotype has more than one count but fewer than ten. V usage is TRBV6-6 and J usage is TRBJ2-7; maybe TRBD1 (6 bases). CDR3 length: 15 amino acids. The germline V and J ends were trimmed by 5 bases and 2 bases, with 16 bases remaining between them. CDR1 and CDR2 (germline): MNHNY, SVGAGI (reference sequence). CDR3 sequence reads: CASSQPRTATYEQYV. CDR3 DNA: TGTGCCAGCAGTCAACCGAGGACAGCAACCTACGAGCAGTACGTC.

This clonotype occurred many times. V usage is TRBV7-2 and J usage is TRBJ2-6; D is perhaps TRBD1 or TRBD2 (6 bases each). Trimming left V 11 bases short and J 3 bases short, with 14 bases between. The CDR3 has 14 amino acids. Germline CDR1 is SGHTA and CDR2 is FQGNSA. The CDR3 spells CAARGERGANVLTF. The CDR3 DNA reads as TGTGCCGCGAGGGGGGAGCGTGGGGCCAACGTCCTGACTTTC.

In its sample, this clonotype was seen many times. V and J are TRBV7-2 and TRBJ1-5, with no clear D. V was cut by 1 base and J by 4 bases, with 8 bases left in between. The CDR3 runs to 14 residues. CDR1 and CDR2 from the germline V gene are SGHTA and FQGNSA. CDR3 amino acids: CASSLDMGNQPQHF. DNA for the CDR3: TGTGCCAGCAGCTTAGATATGGGGAATCAGCCCCAGCATTTT.

This clonotype was seen ten or more times. The V and J genes are TRBV10-3 and TRBJ1-1; TRBD1 is a possible D gene (6 bases). Trimming pared 4 bases from V and 3 bases from J, leaving 9 bases between. Looked up from germline, CDR1 is ENHRY and CDR2 is SYGVKD. This CDR3 is 13 amino acids long. CDR3 DNA: TGTGCCATCAGTGGGGGGGGCTACACTGAAGCTTTCTTT. Protein product: CAISGGGYTEAFF.